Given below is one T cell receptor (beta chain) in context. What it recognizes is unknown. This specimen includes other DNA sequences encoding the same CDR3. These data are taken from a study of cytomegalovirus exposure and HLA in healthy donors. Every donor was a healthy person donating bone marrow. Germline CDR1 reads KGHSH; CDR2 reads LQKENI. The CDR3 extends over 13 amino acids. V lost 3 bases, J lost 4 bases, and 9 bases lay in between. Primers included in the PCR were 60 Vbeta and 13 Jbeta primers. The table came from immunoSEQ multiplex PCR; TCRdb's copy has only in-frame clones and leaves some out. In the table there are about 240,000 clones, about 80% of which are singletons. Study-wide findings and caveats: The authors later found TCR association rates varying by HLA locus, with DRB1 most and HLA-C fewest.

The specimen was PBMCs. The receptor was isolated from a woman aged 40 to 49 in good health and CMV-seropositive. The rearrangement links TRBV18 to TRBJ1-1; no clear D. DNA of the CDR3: TGTGCCAGCTCACCCCAGGAGGGCACTGAAGCTTTCTTT. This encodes CASSPQEGTEAFF.